What follows are 19 T cell receptor beta chains derived from one specimen sequenced in a study of T cell responses to AZD1222 COVID-19 vaccine. Assay used: immunoSEQ multiplex PCR; TCRdb lists only in-frame clones, some missing. In the table there are 140,000 to 150,000 clones, 80% to 90% of which are singletons. The sample in question was peripheral blood, obtained on day 0 of AZD1222 vaccination. The receptor set was obtained from an adult in good health.

The V call is TRBV18, the J call TRBJ2-6; the D is unclear. This CDR3 is built from 16 residues. With 2 bases removed from V and 2 bases from J, the gap between germline ends came to 10 bases. Germline values: CDR1 KGHSH, CDR2 LQKENI. The CDR3 region is CASSPNILPGANVLTF. The CDR3 DNA is TGTGCCAGCTCACCAAACATCTTACCTGGGGCCAACGTCCTGACTTTC.

V is TRBV11-2 and J is TRBJ2-1, with a weak D call TRBD1 (6 bases). Trimming took off 3 bases at V and 2 bases at J, with 20 bases between the two ends. Germline CDR1 and CDR2: SGHAT and FQNNGV. This CDR3 contains 18 residues. The CDR3 coding sequence is TGTGCCAGCAGCTTCATGGAAATGGGGCAGGGGCCCTACAATGAGCAGTTCTTC. Its protein product is CASSFMEMGQGPYNEQFF.

This rearrangement joins TRBV5-1 to TRBJ1-3; D is perhaps TRBD1 (5 bases). The V and J ends lost 4 bases and 4 bases respectively, with 9 bases between them. Germline assignment: CDR1 SGHRS and CDR2 YFSETQ. This CDR3 is 13 amino acids long. In DNA, the CDR3 is TGCGCCAGCAGCGGGGACGTCGGAAACACCATATATTTT. This gives the protein CASSGDVGNTIYF.

This sequence joins TRBV4-2 and TRBJ2-5, with a weak D call TRBD2 (7 bases). The CDR3 totals 14 residues. Per the germline V gene, CDR1 is LGHNA and CDR2 is YNFKEQ. V was clipped by 4 bases and J by 3 bases, with 12 bases between them. CDR3 DNA sequence: TGTGCCAGCAGCCGAGGGGGGGAAGAAGAGACCCAGTACTTC. Its translation: CASSRGGEEETQYF.

This chain connects TRBV3-1 (or the pseudogene TRBV3-2) to TRBJ1-3, with D possibly matching TRBD1 (5 bases). V lost 3 bases and J 0 bases, leaving 9 bases between the germline ends. The V gene's germline CDR1 is LGHDT and CDR2 YNNKEL (reference sequence). The CDR3 length is 15 residues. The CDR3 is CASSQGPHSGNTIYF. CDR3 nucleotides: TGTGCCAGCAGCCAGGGACCCCACTCTGGAAACACCATATATTTT.

This sequence joins TRBV19 and TRBJ2-1, with 7 bases that match TRBD2. CDR1 and CDR2 from the germline V gene are LNHDA and SQIVND (reference sequence). Losses at the gene ends were 6 bases for V and 2 bases for J; bases not matched to a gene: 13. The CDR3 has 17 amino acids. The CDR3 sequence is CASSPMGGLNPYNEQFF. CDR3 DNA: TGTGCCAGTAGCCCAATGGGGGGACTAAATCCCTACAATGAGCAGTTCTTC.

This chain links TRBV9 with TRBJ1-1, with D possibly being TRBD1 (5 bases). Germline loops: CDR1 SGDLS, CDR2 YYNGEE. The V gene lost 7 bases and the J gene lost 2 bases, with 9 bases spanning the gap. The CDR3 is made up of 12 amino acids. The CDR3 DNA reads TGTGCCAGCCGGGGGGGTAACACTGAAGCTTTCTTT. Translated: CASRGGNTEAFF.

V is TRBV28 and J is TRBJ1-2; D gene uncertain. V was clipped by 2 bases and J by 3 bases, with 16 bases between them. Looked up from germline, CDR1 is MDHEN and CDR2 is SYDVKM. The CDR3 length is 16 residues. The CDR3 DNA sequence: TGTGCCAGCAGTTTAACCCCCGGGGTTGTACACTATGGCTACACCTTC. Residues: CASSLTPGVVHYGYTF.

The chain uses TRBV2 and TRBJ2-3; no reliable D call. The CDR3 has 14 amino acids. V was cut by 6 bases and J by 2 bases, with 12 bases left in between. Germline-derived CDR1 and CDR2 are SNHLY and FYNNEI. CDR3: CASSPRWDTDTQYF. CDR3 in DNA: TGTGCCAGCAGCCCCCGGTGGGACACAGATACGCAGTATTTT.

This clone was seen a few times. The CDR3 reads CASATSNYGYTF. CDR3 sequence (DNA): TGTGCCAGCGCCACCTCGAACTATGGCTACACCTTC. This chain uses TRBV2 with TRBJ1-2; no clear D. The CDR3 runs to 12 residues. CDR1 SNHLY and CDR2 FYNNEI come from the germline V gene. The V gene lost 8 bases and the J gene lost 2 bases, with 9 bases spanning the gap. The full variable domain, its missing parts supplied by reference TRBV2 and TRBJ1-2, is EPEVTQTPSHQVTQMGQEVILRCVPISNHLYFYWYRQILGQKVEFLVSFYNNEISEKSEIFDDQFSVERPDGSNFTLKIRSTKLEDSAMYFCASATSNYGYTFGSGTRLTVV.

A word on this clone: Mismatch with germline at one junction end may stem from a read error. This chain connects TRBV18 to TRBJ2-5; D ambiguous. The V gene's germline CDR1 is KGHSH and CDR2 LQKENI. The CDR3 length is 13 residues. In DNA, the CDR3 is TGTGCCAGCTCACCACCAGACCGGTCCGACTCGGACTTC. Translating it yields CASSPPDRSDSDF. The full variable domain, its missing parts supplied by reference TRBV18 and TRBJ2-5, is NAGVMQNPRHLVRRRGQEARLRCSPMKGHSHVYWYRQLPEEGLKFMVYLQKENIIDESGMPKERFSAEFPKEGPSILRIQQVVRGDSAAYFCASSPPDRSDSDFGPGTRLLVL.

This chain links TRBV28 with TRBJ1-2; D might be TRBD1 (5 bases). The germline V gene has CDR1 MDHEN and CDR2 SYDVKM. Trimming cost V 5 bases and J 2 bases, with 15 bases left between them. This CDR3 comprises 15 residues. The CDR3, as DNA: TGTGCCAGCAGTACCAGCGGGGGTGCGAACTATGGCTACACCTTC. It codes for CASSTSGGANYGYTF.

The chain carries TRBV19 and TRBJ2-7; D is tentatively TRBD1 or TRBD2 (5 bases each). Germline CDR1 and CDR2: LNHDA and SQIVND (reference sequence). This CDR3 comprises 16 residues. V lost 5 bases to trimming and J lost 3 bases, with 20 bases between them. The DNA of the CDR3 is TGTGCCAGTAGTCGGCGGCTGGAAGGGACCTACTACGAGCAGTACTTC. Translation gives CASSRRLEGTYYEQYF. The variable domain in full, completed from reference TRBV19 and TRBJ2-7, reads DGGITQSPKYLFRKEGQNVTLSCEQNLNHDAMYWYRQDPGQGLRLIYYSQIVNDFQKGDIAEGYSVSREKKESFPLTVTSAQKNPTAFYLCASSRRLEGTYYEQYFGPGTRLTVT.

V gene TRBV5-8 combines with J gene TRBJ2-5, with D unclear. Germline assignment: CDR1 SGHTS and CDR2 YDEGEE. The V and J ends lost 1 base and 5 bases respectively, with 12 bases between them. The CDR3 spans 14 residues. Here the CDR3 reads CASSLNSLTETQYF. CDR3 coding DNA: TGTGCCAGCAGCTTGAACTCTCTGACGGAGACCCAGTACTTC. Supplemented by reference TRBV5-8 and TRBJ2-5, the full variable domain reads EAGVTQSPTHLIKTRGQQATLRCSPISGHTSVYWYQQALGLGLQFLLWYDEGEERNRGNFPPRFSGRQFPNYSSELNVNALELEDSALYLCASSLNSLTETQYFGPGTRLLVL.

This chain joins TRBV10-3 and TRBJ1-2; D ambiguous. CDR1 and CDR2 from the germline V gene are ENHRY and SYGVKD. The germline V and J ends were trimmed by 0 bases and 5 bases, with 10 bases remaining between them. The CDR3 length is 14 residues. The CDR3 sequence: CAISESAGEYGYTF. In DNA form, the CDR3 reads TGTGCCATCAGTGAGTCGGCAGGAGAATATGGCTACACCTTC.

The chain couples TRBV7-2 to TRBJ2-5; 9 bases are shared with TRBD2. CDR3 size: 17 residues. J gave up 4 bases and V 1 base, and 10 bases lay outside the gene matches. Looked up from germline, CDR1 is SGHTA and CDR2 is FQGNSA. The CDR3 is CASSLVRGGGKRETQYF. CDR3 in DNA: TGTGCCAGCAGCTTAGTGCGGGGGGGCGGAAAAAGAGAGACCCAGTACTTC.

CDR3 sequence reads: CASRGQGGYGYTF. The CDR3 DNA is TGTGCCAGCAGAGGACAGGGCGGCTATGGCTACACCTTC. The chain uses TRBV28 and TRBJ1-2; the match to TRBD1 covers 8 bases. The CDR3 spans 13 residues. V shed 6 bases and J 4 bases; nucleotides not matched to a gene: 4. Per germline, CDR1 MDHEN and CDR2 SYDVKM.

The chain has TRBV7-6 and TRBJ1-5; possibly TRBD1 for D (5 bases). Looked up from germline, CDR1 is SGHVS and CDR2 is FNYEAQ. Trimming took 6 bases from V and 3 from J, leaving 12 bases between them. The CDR3 has 14 amino acids. CDR3 region: CASRPEGPNQPQHF. As DNA, the CDR3 is TGTGCCAGCAGGCCTGAGGGACCCAATCAGCCCCAGCATTTT.

V gene TRBV19 combines with J gene TRBJ1-5; 8 bases line up with TRBD1. With V trimmed by 10 bases and J by 0 bases, 8 bases remained unmatched. The germline CDR1 and CDR2 sequences are LNHDA and SQIVND (reference sequence). This CDR3 is built from 15 residues. CDR3 in amino acids: CATADRAHSNQPQHF. Written as DNA, the CDR3 is TGTGCCACTGCGGACAGGGCCCATAGCAATCAGCCCCAGCATTTT.